The 18 T cell receptor beta chains in this list originate from one sample, sequenced in a study of blood T cell repertoires in COVID-19. Profiled with immunoSEQ multiplex PCR; TCRdb holds only in-frame clones, not every one. This repertoire shows some 250,000 clones, 80% to 90% found once; its top ten account for about 14%. Sequencing input: PBMCs or T cells enriched from blood (not recorded which). Every receptor here comes from a man aged 18 to 29 who had recovered from COVID-19.

The chain uses TRBV18 and TRBJ1-6, with 8 bases that match TRBD1. J lost 5 bases, V lost 5 bases, and 8 bases had no gene match. The CDR3 extends over 16 amino acids. The germline V gene has CDR1 KGHSH and CDR2 LQKENI. CDR3 protein: CASSFSTGANNSPLHF. For the CDR3, the DNA is TGTGCCAGCTCATTTTCGACAGGGGCAAATAATTCACCCCTCCACTTT.

The count of this clone is one. The J gene is TRBJ1-6, the V gene TRBV30, with 9 bases identical to TRBD1. The germline gives CDR1 GTSNPN, CDR2 SVGIG (reference sequence). The CDR3 runs to 14 residues. The V and J ends lost 8 bases and 8 bases, in that order; junction bases with no gene match: 10. CDR3 amino acids: CAGTGIRFDSPLHF. DNA of the CDR3: TGTGCCGGGACAGGGATTCGGTTTGATTCACCCCTCCACTTT.

The chain links TRBV29-1 to TRBJ1-2; D gene unclear. This CDR3 has 14 amino acids. V was trimmed by 3 bases and J by 4 bases, leaving 15 bases between them. The germline V gene has CDR1 SQVTM and CDR2 ANQGSEA. The CDR3 region has the DNA TGCAGCGTTGAGTCAAGTCTCTTAGCCTATGGCTACACCTTC. Protein sequence: CSVESSLLAYGYTF.

The V gene is TRBV10-1, the J gene TRBJ2-3, with 8 bases identical to TRBD1. The germline V gene has CDR1 WNHNN and CDR2 SYGVQD (reference sequence). The CDR3 totals 16 residues. After removal of 0 bases from V and 4 bases from J, the junction contained 6 bases not matched to a gene. CDR3 coding DNA: TGCGCCAGCAGTGAGTCCCGTGCGGACAGGGCAGATACGCAGTATTTT. Residues: CASSESRADRADTQYF.

J is TRBJ2-3 and V is TRBV5-1; D is undetermined. Germline V gene lookup returns CDR1 SGHRS and CDR2 YFSETQ. The CDR3 runs 16 residues. Deletions cut 7 bases from V and 0 bases from J, with 18 bases between. DNA for the CDR3: TGCGCCAGCGGCCGGGTCCCTATCCCTAGCACAGATACGCAGTATTTT. It specifies CASGRVPIPSTDTQYF.

This chain links TRBV10-3 with TRBJ1-6; D uncertain. Trimming removed 8 bases from V and 5 bases from J, with 7 bases in between. The CDR3 has 12 residues. Germline assignment: CDR1 ENHRY and CDR2 SYGVKD. This CDR3 reads CAIGENNSPLHF. In DNA form, the CDR3 reads TGTGCCATCGGGGAGAATAATTCACCCCTCCACTTT.

The chain combines TRBV5-5 with TRBJ1-4; D uncertain. V was shortened by 4 bases and J by 8 bases, with 12 bases between the two germline ends. The CDR3 covers 13 residues. Germline CDR1 is SGHKS and CDR2 is YYEKEE (reference sequence). DNA of the CDR3: TGTGCCAGCAGCCTCACGGGTGAGGAAAAACTGTTTTTT. It codes for CASSLTGEEKLFF.

The genes are TRBV6-5 and TRBJ2-2; D is perhaps TRBD1 (6 bases). V was trimmed by 7 bases and J by 7 bases, leaving 13 bases between them. The CDR3 loop spans 13 amino acids. Per germline, CDR1 MNHEY and CDR2 SVGAGI. The CDR3 reads CASNPTGHGELFF. The CDR3 DNA follows: TGTGCCAGCAACCCAACAGGGCACGGGGAGCTGTTTTTT.

The CDR3 spells CASRGPGRKCQPQHF. The CDR3 coding sequence is TGTGCCAGCAGGGGGCCAGGGCGAAAGTGCCAGCCCCAGCATTTT. The chain links TRBV3-1 (or the pseudogene TRBV3-2) to TRBJ1-5; D is perhaps TRBD1 (5 bases). Germline V gives CDR1 LGHDT, CDR2 YNNKEL (reference sequence). V gave up 6 bases and J gave up 7 bases, with 19 bases separating them. This CDR3 comprises 15 residues.

V usage is TRBV11-1 and J usage is TRBJ1-1, with 10 bases that match TRBD1. The length of the CDR3 is 15 residues. The V segment lost 5 bases and the J segment 5 bases; nucleotides outside the gene matches: 8. Per germline, CDR1 SGHAT and CDR2 FQDESV (reference sequence). DNA for the CDR3: TGTGCCAGCAGCCGCCGACAGGGGGCGAGGACTGAAGCTTTCTTT. It yields the protein CASSRRQGARTEAFF.

Concerning this clone itself: The identical CDR3 is also encoded by other nucleotide sequences in the sample. This chain's CDR3 is CASSPGEGYGYTF. The CDR3 region has the DNA TGTGCCAGTAGTCCCGGGGAGGGCTATGGCTACACCTTC. V gene TRBV19 combines with J gene TRBJ1-2; D unresolved. CDR1 and CDR2 from the germline V gene are LNHDA and SQIVND (reference sequence). V shed 5 bases and J shed 4 bases, with 11 bases lying between them. The CDR3 sequence is 13 residues long.

J is TRBJ1-2 and V is TRBV12-3 or TRBV12-4; D is possibly TRBD1 (5 bases). V was pared by 6 bases and J by 0 bases, with 8 bases between. The CDR3 runs to 13 residues. The CDR3 region is CASSPGANYGYTF. The CDR3 region has the DNA TGTGCCAGCAGCCCGGGGGCTAACTATGGCTACACCTTC.

The chain recombines TRBV10-3 with TRBJ1-6; the D gene is possibly TRBD1 (6 bases). The ends were cut back, 3 bases at V and 5 bases at J, with 8 bases in the middle. CDR3 size: 14 residues. CDR1 is ENHRY, CDR2 SYGVKD, per germline. CDR3 sequence (DNA): TGTGCCATCAGTGATCGACAGGATAATTCACCCCTCCACTTT. It encodes CAISDRQDNSPLHF.

The chain carries TRBV19 and TRBJ1-1; D not resolved. Trimming left V 4 bases short and J 1 base short, with 4 bases between. CDR3 length equals 12 residues. CDR1 is LNHDA, CDR2 SQIVND, per germline (reference sequence). The CDR3 here is CASSTGNTEAFF. CDR3 nucleotide sequence: TGTGCCAGTAGTACAGGGAACACTGAAGCTTTCTTT.

The chain uses TRBV10-3 and TRBJ1-1; maybe TRBD1 (5 bases). Looked up from germline, CDR1 is ENHRY and CDR2 is SYGVKD. V lost 8 bases and J 8 bases, leaving 15 bases between the germline ends. This CDR3 region has 12 residues. DNA for the CDR3: TGTGCCATCGGCAGGGAGGAAGGCGAAGCTTTCTTT. Amino acids: CAIGREEGEAFF.

The chain recombines TRBV11-3 with TRBJ2-5, with D possibly being TRBD2 (6 bases). V gave up 0 bases and J gave up 6 bases, with 11 bases separating them. Germline loops: CDR1 SGHNT, CDR2 YENEEA. The length of the CDR3 is 14 residues. The CDR3 DNA follows: TGTGCCAGCAGCTTAGAGGGGGGACCCAAGACCCAGTACTTC. Translating it yields CASSLEGGPKTQYF.

The CDR3, as DNA: TGTGCCAGCAGTTTCCGGGGTAACTATGGCTACACCTTC. Its translation: CASSFRGNYGYTF. The chain has TRBV28 and TRBJ1-2; D uncertain. Germline V gives CDR1 MDHEN, CDR2 SYDVKM. The length of the CDR3 is 13 residues. Between the trimmed V and J ends, which lost 3 bases and 1 base, there was a span of 6 bases.

The chain has TRBV18 and TRBJ1-5, with a weak D call TRBD1 (6 bases). Trimming took 6 bases from V and 0 from J, leaving 18 bases between them. The CDR3 has 17 residues. The germline CDR1 and CDR2 sequences are KGHSH and LQKENI. In nucleotides, the CDR3 is TGTGCCAGCTCTCCATATTCGACAGGCTCTAGCAATCAGCCCCAGCATTTT. As protein: CASSPYSTGSSNQPQHF. Full variable domain (remainder filled in from reference TRBV18 and TRBJ1-5): NAGVMQNPRHLVRRRGQEARLRCSPMKGHSHVYWYRQLPEEGLKFMVYLQKENIIDESGMPKERFSAEFPKEGPSILRIQQVVRGDSAAYFCASSPYSTGSSNQPQHFGDGTRLSIL.